Shown below are 9 T cell receptor beta chains from a single sample sequenced in a study of siplizumab effects on memory and regulatory T cells. Assay: immunoSEQ multiplex PCR; the TCRdb copy retains only in-frame clones and omits some. The sample includes some 100,000 clones, about 95% seen only once; the top ten take approximately 0.66%. Sample: Tregs sorted from blood. All receptors come from a human donor in good health.

This rearrangement joins TRBV4-2 to TRBJ2-7, with TRBD2 matching 11 bases. Germline CDR1 LGHNA, CDR2 YNFKEQ. V shed 3 bases, J shed 2 bases, and the junction held 9 bases outside the gene matches. This CDR3 spans 17 amino acids. CDR3 loop: CASSQTLTSGGPYEQYF. CDR3 in DNA: TGTGCCAGCAGCCAGACCTTAACTAGCGGGGGTCCCTACGAGCAGTACTTC.

In its sample, this clone was seen once. This rearrangement joins TRBV28 to TRBJ2-1, with D perhaps TRBD1 (5 bases). Germline CDR1 MDHEN, CDR2 SYDVKM. Trimming took off 8 bases at V and 5 bases at J, with 22 bases between the two ends. The CDR3 extends over 16 amino acids. The CDR3 reads CASCPTMWGFHNEQFF. The CDR3 DNA reads as TGTGCCAGCTGTCCCACGATGTGGGGCTTTCACAATGAGCAGTTCTTC.

The J gene is TRBJ2-7, the V gene TRBV19; D is possibly TRBD1 (6 bases). Trimming stripped 5 bases from V and 2 bases from J, with 22 bases between. Germline V lookup: CDR1 LNHDA, CDR2 SQIVND (reference sequence). The length of the CDR3 is 17 residues. The CDR3 bases are TGTGCCAGTAGTCGATCCCCCGGGACATCTTTAACCTACGAGCAGTACTTC. The encoded protein is CASSRSPGTSLTYEQYF.

The chain couples TRBV6-5 to TRBJ2-1; no clear D. This CDR3 spans 10 amino acids. From germline, CDR1 is MNHEY and CDR2 SVGAGI. Trimming pared 6 bases from V and 5 bases from J, leaving 2 bases between. The CDR3 DNA sequence: TGTGCCAGCAGCGACAATGAGCAGTTCTTC. Encoded protein: CASSDNEQFF.

This chain joins TRBV10-2 and TRBJ2-1; 9 bases align to TRBD1. J gave up 4 bases and V 6 bases, and 7 bases lay outside the gene matches. The CDR3 runs to 15 residues. Per the germline V gene, CDR1 is WSHSY and CDR2 is SAAADI. DNA for the CDR3: TGCGCCAGCAGGAGGGACAGGGCCATGTACAATGAGCAGTTCTTC. As protein: CASRRDRAMYNEQFF.

V usage is TRBV18 and J usage is TRBJ1-3; 9 bases are shared with TRBD1. The CDR3 sequence is 14 residues long. V lost 4 bases and J lost 4; bases outside the gene matches: 2. Germline V gene data show CDR1 as KGHSH and CDR2 as LQKENI. DNA for the CDR3: TGTGCCAGCTCACAGGGACAGGGAGGAAACACCATATATTTT. It specifies CASSQGQGGNTIYF.

This sequence joins TRBV4-1 and TRBJ2-7; no clear D gene. V lost 1 base to trimming and J lost 12 bases, with 13 bases between them. CDR1 and CDR2 (germline): MGHRA, YSYEKL. This CDR3 has 12 residues. The CDR3 DNA is TGCGCCAGCAGCCAAGTGGGTACTAAACTGTACTTC. Residues: CASSQVGTKLYF.

The genes are TRBV11-1 and TRBJ2-3; no firm D call. Germline CDR1 reads SGHAT; CDR2 reads FQDESV (reference sequence). This CDR3 is 14 amino acids long. The V end lost 1 base, the J end lost 4 bases, and 9 bases lay between the germline ends. This CDR3 reads CASSLVDFPDTQYF. The CDR3 coding sequence is TGTGCCAGCAGCTTAGTAGATTTCCCAGATACGCAGTATTTT. Using reference TRBV11-1 and TRBJ2-3 for the parts outside the CDR3, the full variable domain is EAEVAQSPRYKITEKSQAVAFWCDPISGHATLYWYRQILGQGPELLVQFQDESVVDDSQLPKDRFSAERLKGVDSTLKIQPAELGDSAMYLCASSLVDFPDTQYFGPGTRLTVL.

The chain recombines TRBV7-6 with TRBJ2-5; TRBD1 matches at 12 bases. The CDR3 runs to 16 residues. Germline V CDR1 and CDR2: SGHVS, FNYEAQ. J lost 4 bases, V lost 5 bases, and 8 bases had no gene match. The CDR3 region is CASSQFSGQGAETQYF. The CDR3 bases are TGTGCCAGCAGCCAGTTCTCGGGACAGGGGGCAGAGACCCAGTACTTC. Using reference TRBV7-6 and TRBJ2-5 for the parts outside the CDR3, the full variable domain is GAGVSQSPRYKVTKRGQDVALRCDPISGHVSLYWYRQALGQGPEFLTYFNYEAQQDKSGLPNDRFSAERPEGSISTLTIQRTEQRDSAMYRCASSQFSGQGAETQYFGPGTRLLVL.